The rows below give T cell receptor beta chains drawn from one sample of a study of CD8 T cells in ankylosing spondylitis. Using its own MiXCR run on the 5' RACE reads, TCRdb lists one record per CDR3 protein. The top ten hold roughly 9.5% of the sample, which has about 300,000 distinct CDR3 sequences, 11% seen once. Sequencing was performed on blood, either unsorted or a sorted T cell fraction (not recorded which). These receptors came from a female donor with ankylosing spondylitis or in good health (not recorded which). The CDR3 runs from the conserved cysteine through the conserved F or W. A D gene is named only where the DNA matches it firmly. The size field is filled for only some rows; it gives once, few, many or a size class.

j_call | v_call | d_call | clone_size | cdr3_nt | cdr3_aa
TRBJ2-7 | TRBV28 | NA | few | TGTGCCAGCAGTTTTGGTACTGGGACGGAGCAGTACTTC | CASSFGTGTEQYF
TRBJ2-5 | TRBV30 | NA | NA | TGTGCCTGTCTCAGGGTCGGAGAGACCCAGTACTTC | CACLRVGETQYF
TRBJ2-3 | TRBV10-3 | NA | many | TGTGCCATCAGTGATCTGAACCCCACAGATACGCAGTATTTT | CAISDLNPTDTQYF
TRBJ2-7 | TRBV4-1 | TRBD1 | few | TGCGCCAGCAGCCAAGATACAGGGGCAGACTCCTACGAGCAGTACTTC | CASSQDTGADSYEQYF
TRBJ1-3 | TRBV3-1 | NA | NA | TGTGCCACCGGGCAGGCCTCTGGAAACACCATATATTTT | CATGQASGNTIYF
TRBJ2-3 | TRBV7-8 | NA | NA | TGTGCCAGCAGCTTAGTACTAACAGATACGCAGTATTTT | CASSLVLTDTQYF
TRBJ2-1 | TRBV28 | NA | NA | TGTGCCAGCAGCCGAATCGGGCAGGGACCCTACAATGAGCAGTTCTTC | CASSRIGQGPYNEQFF
TRBJ2-3 | TRBV7-2 | TRBD2 | many | TGTGCCAGCAGCCGCTCAGCGACCGGGACTAGGACAGATACGCAGTATTTT | CASSRSATGTRTDTQYF
TRBJ1-4 | TRBV20-1 | NA | many | TGCAGTGCTAGAGCGGGAGACGAGATGTTTTTT | CSARAGDEMFF
TRBJ2-1 | TRBV7-9 | NA | many | TGTGCCAGCAGCTTAGTGGCCTACAATGAGCAGTTCTTC | CASSLVAYNEQFF
TRBJ2-1 | TRBV20-1 | TRBD1 | few | TGCAGTGCCATGGGACAGGGGGCGCGGGGACCCTACAATGAGCAGTTCTTC | CSAMGQGARGPYNEQFF
TRBJ2-1 | TRBV28 | TRBD1 | many | TGTGCCAGCATTCCGGGACAGGGGGTATACAATGAGCAGTTCTTC | CASIPGQGVYNEQFF
TRBJ2-3 | TRBV20-1 | TRBD2 | many | TGCAGTGCCACCCTACCAACTAGCGGGAGGAGAGATACGCAGTATTTT | CSATLPTSGRRDTQYF
TRBJ2-3 | TRBV7-3 | NA | few | TGTGCCAGCAGCCCTGGAGCGGTCTCCAGCACAGATACGCAGTATTTT | CASSPGAVSSTDTQYF
TRBJ1-1 | TRBV5-1 | TRBD1 | many | TGCGCCAGCAGCTTGGGGCCCGACAGGGCAGGGACTGAAGCTTTCTTT | CASSLGPDRAGTEAFF
TRBJ1-1 | TRBV18 | TRBD1 | NA | TGTGCCAGCTCACGTGACAGGGTCGTAGTCGGCACTGAAGCTTTCTTT | CASSRDRVVVGTEAFF
TRBJ2-1 | TRBV5-1 | TRBD2 | NA | TGCGCCAGCAGCGTATCCTTACTAGCGGGGCCTTACAATGAGCAGTTCTTC | CASSVSLLAGPYNEQFF
TRBJ2-7 | TRBV28 | NA | few | TGTGCCAGCAGCCCAGCCAGGAGCTCCTACGAGCAGTACTTC | CASSPARSSYEQYF
TRBJ2-1 | TRBV6-2/TRBV6-3 | TRBD2 | many | TGTGCCAGCAGACGACGTGAGGGACTACCGCACAATGAGCAGTTCTTC | CASRRREGLPHNEQFF
TRBJ1-4 | TRBV7-2 | NA | many | TGTGCCAGCAGCTTAGAGGCAGTGCGGGGGGAACTGTTTTTT | CASSLEAVRGELFF
TRBJ2-1 | TRBV15 | TRBD1 | few | TGTGCCACCAGCAGAGACCACAGGGGTGAGCAGTTCTTC | CATSRDHRGEQFF
TRBJ2-3 | TRBV5-1 | TRBD1 | many | TGCGCCAGCAGCACTTCCGGGACAGGGGGAGATACGCAGTATTTT | CASSTSGTGGDTQYF
TRBJ2-6 | TRBV20-1 | NA | many | TGCAGTGCTCGCTGGGGACCGGGGCTATCTGGGGCCAACGTCCTGACTTTC | CSARWGPGLSGANVLTF
TRBJ1-5 | TRBV28 | TRBD1 | many | TGTGCCAGCAGTTTTCATAGGGGGCCCAATCAGCCCCAGCATTTT | CASSFHRGPNQPQHF
TRBJ2-7 | TRBV29-1 | NA | many | TGCAGCGTTGCTAGTACAGGCAACTCCTACGAGCAGTACTTC | CSVASTGNSYEQYF
TRBJ1-5 | TRBV12-3/TRBV12-4 | NA | NA | TGTGCCAGCAGGGCAGGGGGCAATCAGCCCCAGCATTTT | CASRAGGNQPQHF
TRBJ2-3 | TRBV15 | TRBD1 | NA | TGTGCCACCAGCAGCATATCGACAGGGGATGTGACAGATACGCAGTATTTT | CATSSISTGDVTDTQYF
TRBJ1-5 | TRBV11-2 | TRBD1 | NA | TGTGCCAGCAGCCCATACCGATCGCAGGCGGACAGGGATCATCAGCCCCAGCATTTT | CASSPYRSQADRDHQPQHF
TRBJ1-2 | TRBV12-3/TRBV12-4 | TRBD1 | few | TGTGCCAGCAGCCAGGGGGCGCCCTATGGCTACACCTTC | CASSQGAPYGYTF
TRBJ1-1 | TRBV20-1 | NA | NA | TGCAGTGCTAGACCCGCGCATGGCGAAGCTTTCTTT | CSARPAHGEAFF
TRBJ2-2 | TRBV7-2 | TRBD1 | many | TGTGCCAGCAGCTTAGCGGGACAGGGCCGGGAGCTGTTTTTT | CASSLAGQGRELFF
TRBJ2-7 | TRBV7-2 | NA | many | TGTGCCAGCAGCTTAGGTGCCAGCCTGACCTACGAGCAGTACTTC | CASSLGASLTYEQYF
TRBJ2-2 | TRBV20-1 | NA | many | TGCAGTGCTAGAGGTTCGGGGGTCGGGGAGCTGTTTTTT | CSARGSGVGELFF
TRBJ1-1 | TRBV5-1 | NA | many | TGCGCCAGCAGCTCCTCTCCCGGGGGGAACACTGAAGCTTTCTTT | CASSSSPGGNTEAFF
TRBJ2-7 | TRBV7-6 | NA | NA | TGTGCCAGCAGCCTAACGACAGCTCCATCCTACGAGCAGTACTTC | CASSLTTAPSYEQYF
TRBJ2-2 | TRBV3-1 | NA | NA | TGTGCCAGCAGGGGGGACGTAACCGGGGAGCTGTTTTTT | CASRGDVTGELFF
TRBJ2-2 | TRBV11-2 | NA | NA | TGTGCCAGCCGCTTAGGCACGTCCACCGGGGAGCTGTTTTTT | CASRLGTSTGELFF
TRBJ1-5 | TRBV2 | TRBD1 | NA | TGTGCCAGCAGACCTCGACAGGGGATCATCCAGCCCCAGCATTTT | CASRPRQGIIQPQHF
TRBJ2-1 | TRBV20-1 | TRBD1 | few | TGCAGTGCTACGAGACAGGGACCCCCCCTGGGTGAGCAGTTCTTC | CSATRQGPPLGEQFF
TRBJ1-4 | TRBV20-1 | NA | few | TGCAGTGCTCTCGGGGCGGAAGAAAAACTGTTTTTT | CSALGAEEKLFF
TRBJ2-2 | TRBV3-1 | TRBD2 | many | TGTGCCAGCAGCCAAGGTTCGGGGGGGCTCGCCGGGGAGCTGTTTTTT | CASSQGSGGLAGELFF
TRBJ2-7 | TRBV28 | TRBD2 | NA | TGTGCCAGCAGTTTTGGCGGGAGGTCCTACGAGCAGTACTTC | CASSFGGRSYEQYF
TRBJ2-2 | TRBV7-9 | NA | few | TGTGCCAGCAGCCCGCGAAGTTGGCAGGGAAACACCGGGGAGCTGTTTTTT | CASSPRSWQGNTGELFF
TRBJ2-7 | TRBV10-2 | NA | many | TGCGCCAGCAGGTCAGGAATTTACGAGCAGTACTTC | CASRSGIYEQYF
TRBJ2-7 | TRBV18 | TRBD1 | NA | TGTGCCAGCTCACCGGGACAGGGGGCTTGGGAGCAGTACTTC | CASSPGQGAWEQYF